A selection of T cell receptor beta chains follows, all from one sample in a study of shared clonotypes between healthy human individuals. Sequenced by immunoSEQ multiplex PCR; TCRdb stores in-frame clones only, minus some. Of roughly 2,300,000 clones listed, 85% to 95% are singletons. The sample was naive CD4+ T cells from PBMCs. The receptors were sampled from a man aged 18 to 30 in good health. Some clones in this sample may be carry-over from other donors' samples. CDR3s include the opening cysteine and the closing phenylalanine or tryptophan. The order of the fields is CDR3 DNA, CDR3 protein, J gene, clone size, D gene, V gene. A D gene is named only where the DNA matches it firmly. Size values are once, few and many counts, or a class for expanded clones, and some rows have none.

TGTGCCATCAGTGATGTCCGGGACAGGGGGCCTGGAAGGTATGGCTACACCTTC,CAISDVRDRGPGRYGYTF,TRBJ1-2,.,TRBD1,TRBV10-3
TGTGCCAGCAGTCAGGGGTTCAGTACGAACATTCAGTACTTC,CASSQGFSTNIQYF,TRBJ2-4,.,.,TRBV2
TGTGCCAGCAGCCCGGCGGGGACAGCCTCCTACGAGCAGTACTTC,CASSPAGTASYEQYF,TRBJ2-7,.,.,TRBV5-5
TGTGCCAGCAGTTTATCAGGGGGATACTATGGCTACACCTTC,CASSLSGGYYGYTF,TRBJ1-2,.,.,TRBV27
TGTGCCAGCAGCCAGAGGACTAGCGGCGAGCAGTACTTC,CASSQRTSGEQYF,TRBJ2-7,.,TRBD2,TRBV9
TGTGCCAGCAGCTTGGCCCCCGGAGGGGTGAGAGAAAAACTGTTTTTT,CASSLAPGGVREKLFF,TRBJ1-4,.,.,TRBV5-4
TGTGCCAGCATGAGGGGGACAGGGCCCCCCTACGAGCAGTACTTC,CASMRGTGPPYEQYF,TRBJ2-7,.,TRBD1,TRBV6-1
TGTGCCAGCAGTTTGAGTGGGGTCATACCATACGAGCAGTACTTC,CASSLSGVIPYEQYF,TRBJ2-7,.,.,TRBV28
TGCAGCGTCTCCGGGACAGGGAGCTCCTACGAGCAGTACTTC,CSVSGTGSSYEQYF,TRBJ2-7,once,TRBD1,TRBV29-1
TGTGCCAGTAGTATAGGCGCGGGGAACACTGAAGCTTTCTTT,CASSIGAGNTEAFF,TRBJ1-1,.,.,TRBV19
TGTGCCAGCAGCTTAGTCGGTGTGGGGGAGCTGTTTTTT,CASSLVGVGELFF,TRBJ2-2,.,.,TRBV7-2
TGTGCCAGCAGTACGGCCTACGAGCAGTACTTC,CASSTAYEQYF,TRBJ2-7,.,.,TRBV6-6
TGCGCCAGCAGCTTGCTCCCAGATACGCAGTATTTT,CASSLLPDTQYF,TRBJ2-3,.,.,TRBV5-1
TGCGCCAGCACTTACCGAATCGTGGGGGCGCGAGGAGCGGGACAGAAGTTCTTC,CASTYRIVGARGAGQKFF,TRBJ2-1,.,.,TRBV5-1
TGCGCCAGCAGCTTGGGGCTAGCGGGAGCCTACAATGAGCAGTTCTTC,CASSLGLAGAYNEQFF,TRBJ2-1,.,TRBD2,TRBV5-1
TGCGCCAGCAGCTTGGTAGGTGGGACACCGAGCTCTGGGGCCAACGTCCTGACTTTC,CASSLVGGTPSSGANVLTF,TRBJ2-6,.,.,TRBV5-1
TGTGCCAGCAGCTTAGTTGGGGCAACGCAGTATTTT,CASSLVGATQYF,TRBJ2-3,.,.,TRBV7-9
TGTGCCTGGAGTGCACAGGGAATTCCTCGGAATGAGCAGTTCTTC,CAWSAQGIPRNEQFF,TRBJ2-1,.,.,TRBV30
TGTGCCAGCAGCCCTCTTCGGGCGGGGGGCACTGAAGCTTTCTTT,CASSPLRAGGTEAFF,TRBJ1-1,.,.,TRBV5-6
TGTGCCAGTAGTATATTGACAGGGCTGGGGTACACTGAAGCTTTCTTT,CASSILTGLGYTEAFF,TRBJ1-1,once,TRBD1,TRBV19
TGTGCCAGCAGCCAAGGATTCCAAGCGGGAGGTTTCCAAGAGACCCAGTACTTC,CASSQGFQAGGFQETQYF,TRBJ2-5,.,TRBD2,TRBV4-2
TGTGCCAGCAGCTTTGGCGGGACTATCACCGGGGAGCTGTTTTTT,CASSFGGTITGELFF,TRBJ2-2,.,TRBD2,TRBV11-3
TGTGCCAGCAGTAGGACAGGCGGCGAGCAGTACTTC,CASSRTGGEQYF,TRBJ2-7,.,TRBD1,TRBV9
TGCAGCGTTCAGGGGGCCAATGAAAAACTGTTTTTT,CSVQGANEKLFF,TRBJ1-4,.,TRBD1,TRBV29-1
TGTGCCAGCAGCCCGAGAGACAGGGTCTACTATGGCTACACCTTC,CASSPRDRVYYGYTF,TRBJ1-2,once,TRBD1,TRBV11-2
TGTGCCAGCAGCTCCCGCCCGGGGGTGGACAGCTCCTACAATGAGCAGTTCTTC,CASSSRPGVDSSYNEQFF,TRBJ2-1,.,.,TRBV7-9
TGTGCCAGCAGCTTAGGGACGTACTATGGCTACACCTTC,CASSLGTYYGYTF,TRBJ1-2,.,.,TRBV7-9
TGTGCCAGCAGTTACAAGACAGGGGCAGGTCAGCCCCAGCATTTT,CASSYKTGAGQPQHF,TRBJ1-5,.,TRBD1,TRBV6-5
TGTGCCAGCAGGAAACCGGGACTAGCGGTAAACTACGAGCAGTACTTC,CASRKPGLAVNYEQYF,TRBJ2-7,once,TRBD2,TRBV11-2
TGTGCCAGCACCAGAGGGGCCGGGAACACTGAAGCTTTCTTT,CASTRGAGNTEAFF,TRBJ1-1,few,.,TRBV28
TGCGCCAGCAGCCAATCCCCGCTGGGGGGGCAGTATTTT,CASSQSPLGGQYF,TRBJ2-3,once,.,TRBV4-1
TGCGCCAGCAGCTTAGCCGGTCCAGATACGCAGTATTTT,CASSLAGPDTQYF,TRBJ2-3,.,.,TRBV5-1
TGTGCCAGCAGTTTATTCCGTAGCGGTTCCTACGAGCAGTACTTC,CASSLFRSGSYEQYF,TRBJ2-7,.,.,TRBV28
TGCGCCAGCAGCGCAGACAGGGTGAACACTGAAGCTTTCTTT,CASSADRVNTEAFF,TRBJ1-1,.,TRBD1,TRBV5-1
TGTGCCAGCAGCCCCCGACAGGGGGCACTTGAGCAGTTCTTC,CASSPRQGALEQFF,TRBJ2-1,.,TRBD1,TRBV4-2
TGTGCCAGCAGCTTAGTACTGGGTTCAACCTACGAGCAGTACTTC,CASSLVLGSTYEQYF,TRBJ2-7,.,.,TRBV7-8
TGCGCCAGCAGCTTGGATGGGGGGGATACGCAGTATTTT,CASSLDGGDTQYF,TRBJ2-3,.,.,TRBV5-1
TGTGCCAGCTCATCAGGGGGCGGGAATGAGCAGTTCTTC,CASSSGGGNEQFF,TRBJ2-1,.,TRBD1,TRBV18
TGTGCCAGCAGGGGACAGGGCGCCACTGAAGCTTTCTTT,CASRGQGATEAFF,TRBJ1-1,once,TRBD1,TRBV7-2
TGTGCCAGCAGCTCACCGCTAGCGGGCTCCTACAATGAGCAGTTCTTC,CASSSPLAGSYNEQFF,TRBJ2-1,.,TRBD2,TRBV11-2
TGTGCCTGGAGTGTCTCGGCCGGTCAGCCCCAGCATTTT,CAWSVSAGQPQHF,TRBJ1-5,.,.,TRBV30
TGTGCCACCAGCAGAGGAGTCTGGGCGGGACAGGGCACAAGAGGGACCCAGTACTTC,CATSRGVWAGQGTRGTQYF,TRBJ2-5,.,TRBD1,TRBV15
TGTGCCAGCGGTCGGGGACAGGGTGAAAACACTGAAGCTTTCTTT,CASGRGQGENTEAFF,TRBJ1-1,few,TRBD1,TRBV9
TGTGCCAGCAGCGCACAGGGTGAGGGAACTGAAGCTTTCTTT,CASSAQGEGTEAFF,TRBJ1-1,once,.,TRBV11-2
TGTGCCAGCAGTTACAGAGACTCTGGGGCCAACGTCCTGACTTTC,CASSYRDSGANVLTF,TRBJ2-6,.,.,TRBV7-6
TGTGCCAGTAATGGACGGGGCAGCAATCAGCCCCAGCATTTT,CASNGRGSNQPQHF,TRBJ1-5,.,.,TRBV19
TGCGCCAGCAGCTTGCGTGGGATGGAGGAGACCCAGTACTTC,CASSLRGMEETQYF,TRBJ2-5,.,.,TRBV5-1
TGTGCCAGCAGCTTGGGACTAGCGGGACGCACAGATACGCAGTATTTT,CASSLGLAGRTDTQYF,TRBJ2-3,.,TRBD2,TRBV5-4
TGTGCCAGCAGCTTGGGGCCAGGGAGCTCCTACGAGCAGTACTTC,CASSLGPGSSYEQYF,TRBJ2-7,few,.,TRBV5-6
TGCGCCAGCAGCATAGACAGGGGGTACACTGAAGCTTTCTTT,CASSIDRGYTEAFF,TRBJ1-1,.,TRBD1,TRBV5-1
TGTGCCAGCAGCTTAGGATTACAGCTTAACTATGGCTACACCTTC,CASSLGLQLNYGYTF,TRBJ1-2,.,.,TRBV7-2
TGTGCCAGCAGCTTACTAGGGTCCACTGAAGCTTTCTTT,CASSLLGSTEAFF,TRBJ1-1,.,.,TRBV7-3